A single sample is the source of the 20 T cell receptor beta chains below, sequenced in a study of tumor-infiltrating lymphocytes in primary liver carcinoma. The authors took blood RNA from unsorted whole blood and also extracted germline DNA. cDNA specific to TCR beta was made from around 450 ng of total RNA, with a constant-region primer employed for priming. TCR beta libraries came from three nested multiplex PCR rounds using slightly modified ARM-PCR. The first two PCR rounds, approximately 10 cycles each, used TRBV1-TRBV30 forward primers and a C-beta reverse primer. TCRdb processed the multiplex PCR reads anew with MiXCR; each CDR3 protein has one entry. The sample records 310,000 or so distinct CDR3 sequences, roughly 60% being singletons. Material for sequencing was peripheral blood. These receptors were obtained from a woman in her twenties or thirties with primary liver carcinoma and hepatitis B virus infection.

Notes on this clonotype: Sequence at one end of the junction differs from germline and may be a read error. This sequence joins TRBV6-1 and TRBJ1-5; D is unclear. Germline lookup yields CDR1 MNHNS and CDR2 SASEGT. CDR3 length: 14 amino acids. The CDR3, as DNA: TGTGCCTGCAGTCCCCCTCCCTTCAATCAGCCCCAGCATTTT. Translation gives CACSPPPFNQPQHF.

Regarding this clonotype: This may be a read error, as it is one base from a much larger clone. The CDR3 carries no conserved terminal phenylalanine or tryptophan, so it likely arises from a read error. The J gene is TRBJ2-3, the V gene TRBV29-1; D could derive from TRBD1 or TRBD2 (6 bases each). Germline V lookup: CDR1 SQVTM, CDR2 ANQGSEA. V was shortened by 0 bases and J by 3 bases, with 10 bases between the two germline ends. The CDR3 covers 14 residues. This chain's CDR3 is CSVEDRGATDTQYL. The CDR3 DNA is TGCAGCGTTGAAGATAGGGGGGCTACAGATACGCAGTATTTA.

The chain couples TRBV18 to TRBJ2-7, with no clear D. Trimming took off 1 base at V and 5 bases at J, with 12 bases between the two ends. Germline V lookup: CDR1 KGHSH, CDR2 LQKENI. CDR3 length: 14 amino acids. DNA of the CDR3: TGTGCCAGCTCACCACGGACGGAGAACCACGAGCAGTACTTC. It codes for CASSPRTENHEQYF.

This chain uses TRBV28 with TRBJ2-7; D possibly corresponds to TRBD1 (5 bases). V was cut by 1 base and J by 2 bases, with 12 bases left in between. Germline V gene data show CDR1 as MDHEN and CDR2 as SYDVKM. This CDR3 region has 15 residues. The CDR3 DNA follows: TGTGCCAGCAGTTTATCCCTAGTGGGGCCCTACGAGCAGTACTTC. As protein: CASSLSLVGPYEQYF.

On this clonotype: It may be a read error: a sequence one base away is much more abundant. The CDR3 bases are TGTGCCAGCGGGACAGTGGTAGGTTTGTCCTTC. This sequence encodes CASGTVVGLSF. The chain has TRBV12-3 or TRBV12-4 and TRBJ2-1, with 7 bases aligning to TRBD1. This CDR3 spans 11 amino acids.

On this clonotype itself: A read error may produce the germline difference seen at one junction end. The V call is TRBV7-8, the J call TRBJ1-5; D call uncertain. Germline CDR1 reads SGHVS; CDR2 reads FQNEAQ. This CDR3 region has 13 residues. The CDR3 DNA reads as TGTGCCAGTAGCTTATGCGGGTTTCAGCCCCAGCATTTT. The encoded protein is CASSLCGFQPQHF.

By its share, this clonotype is large. The chain combines TRBV11-2 with TRBJ2-7, with D unresolved. Trimming cost V 5 bases and J 0 bases, with 2 bases left between them. The CDR3 is 11 residues long. Germline V gene lookup returns CDR1 SGHAT and CDR2 FQNNGV. The CDR3 DNA follows: TGTGCCAGCAGCGTCTCCTACGAGCAGTACTTC. Translation gives CASSVSYEQYF.

Concerning this clonotype itself: At one boundary the junction diverges from the germline segment, which might be a read error. The V and J genes are TRBV5-5 and TRBJ2-3; 15 bases map to TRBD2. The germline gives CDR1 SGHKS, CDR2 YYEKEE (reference sequence). The CDR3 loop spans 15 amino acids. CDR3 amino acids: CASRGGLAGGDTQCF. CDR3 in DNA: TGTGCCAGCAGAGGGGGACTAGCGGGAGGAGATACGCAGTGTTTT.

This chain joins TRBV5-6 and TRBJ2-3; D tentatively fits TRBD1 or TRBD2 (5 bases each). V lost 6 bases and J lost 2, with 16 bases in between. CDR1 is SGHDT and CDR2 is YYEEEE in the germline V gene. The CDR3 sequence is 15 residues long. The CDR3 region has the DNA TGTGCCAGCAACTTACCGGGGCGCCCCACAGATACGCAGTATTTT. Its protein is CASNLPGRPTDTQYF.

The chain links TRBV12-3 or TRBV12-4 to TRBJ2-7, with D perhaps matching TRBD2 (5 bases). Trimming shortened V by 4 bases and J by 2 bases, and 12 bases separated the two germline ends. This CDR3 comprises 14 residues. The DNA of the CDR3 is TGTGCCAGCAGTTCGCGGACTCCACCCTACGAGCAGTACTTC. Its translation is CASSSRTPPYEQYF.

This clonotype was seen a handful of times. The junction does not match germline at one end; this may be a read error. J is TRBJ2-1 and V is TRBV6-4, with 7 bases aligning to TRBD1. Germline V gene data show CDR1 as MRHNA and CDR2 as SNTAGT. The CDR3 covers 17 residues. CDR3 residues: CASSAAQGVFSYNEQFF. Written as DNA, the CDR3 is TGTGCCAGTAGTGCCGCGCAGGGGGTATTTTCCTACAATGAGCAGTTCTTC.

This clonotype was seen just once. A much larger clone lies a single base off, so this may be a read error. The chain employs TRBV29-1 and TRBJ1-1; D gene unclear. CDR3 length: 12 residues. Germline assignment: CDR1 SQVTM and CDR2 ANQGSEA. CDR3 coding DNA: TGCTGCGTTGGGGAATCGGGCCCTGAAGCTTTCTTT. The encoded protein is CCVGESGPEAFF.

This clonotype was found many times. V usage is TRBV6-2 or TRBV6-3 and J usage is TRBJ2-1; tentatively, D is TRBD2 (6 bases). Germline V gene lookup returns CDR1 MNHEY and CDR2 SVGEGT. Trimming shortened V by 2 bases and J by 7 bases, and 6 bases separated the two germline ends. The CDR3 spans 12 residues. CDR3 loop: CASSYRGNEQFF. Here the CDR3 DNA reads TGTGCCAGCAGTTACCGGGGGAATGAGCAGTTCTTC.

The sample holds many counts of this clonotype. The chain uses TRBV6-6 and TRBJ2-5; no reliable D call. This CDR3 region has 16 residues. V lost 5 bases and J lost 5, with 21 bases in between. Germline V lookup: CDR1 MNHNY, CDR2 SVGAGI (reference sequence). The CDR3 protein is CASSPGEGRVGETQYF. The CDR3 DNA sequence: TGTGCCAGCAGTCCCGGTGAAGGTCGGGTAGGTGAGACCCAGTACTTC.

This clonotype was detected a few times. The V gene is TRBV5-4, the J gene TRBJ1-2; D call uncertain. CDR3 length: 16 amino acids. The ends were cut back, 0 bases at V and 1 base at J, with 13 bases in the middle. CDR1 SGHNT and CDR2 YYREEE come from the germline V gene (reference sequence). The CDR3 region has the DNA TGTGCCAGCAGCTTGGACCCCAATCCTGTTAACTATGGCTACACCTTC. Protein: CASSLDPNPVNYGYTF.

The rearrangement joins TRBV6-5 to TRBJ1-1; D gene unclear. Germline CDR1 and CDR2: MNHEY and SVGAGI. The CDR3 totals 14 residues. V was pared by 2 bases and J by 2 bases, with 9 bases between. CDR3 bases: TGTGCCAGCAGTTACGTAGGACCAAACACTGAAGCTTTCTTT. It yields the protein CASSYVGPNTEAFF.

This clonotype came up many times. The DNA for the CDR3 is TGCGCCAGCAGCCCGCATCCGACTAGAGAGGATGAGCAGTTCTTC. Translating it yields CASSPHPTREDEQFF. This chain connects TRBV4-1 to TRBJ2-1; D might be TRBD2 (6 bases). The CDR3 runs to 15 residues. Trimming stripped 4 bases from V and 8 bases from J, with 18 bases between. Germline V CDR1 and CDR2: MGHRA, YSYEKL.

Worth noting for this clonotype: This sequence may be a read error, since a much larger clone differs from it by one base. This chain links TRBV6-5 with TRBJ1-1; 8 bases map to TRBD1. CDR1 and CDR2 (germline): MNHEY, SVGAGI. The CDR3 is 13 residues long. V shed 11 bases, J shed 1 base, and the junction held 6 bases outside the gene matches. The CDR3 is CARTGTGNTEAFF. Here the CDR3 DNA reads TGTGCCCGCACGGGGACAGGGAACACTGAAGCTTTCTTT.

The chain is built from TRBV30 and TRBJ2-1; a possible D gene is TRBD2 (6 bases). CDR3 length: 14 residues. Germline V CDR1 and CDR2: GTSNPN, SVGIG (reference sequence). Trimming cost V 0 bases and J 7 bases, with 13 bases left between them. CDR3 bases: TGTGCCTGGAGTGTCGGAGGGCCGCGGAATGAGCAGTTCTTC. This sequence encodes CAWSVGGPRNEQFF.

This rearrangement joins TRBV4-3 to TRBJ2-5; TRBD1 might be the D (5 bases). Trimming left V 0 bases short and J 4 bases short, with 15 bases between. The V gene's germline CDR1 is LGHNA and CDR2 YSLEER. The CDR3 has 16 amino acids. CDR3 loop: CASSQDHPGPPETQYF. DNA of the CDR3: TGCGCCAGCAGCCAAGACCATCCAGGGCCCCCAGAGACCCAGTACTTC.